Below are 22 T cell receptor beta chains sequenced from a single sample in a study of T cell repertoires in ileal Crohn's disease. Assay: immunoSEQ multiplex PCR; the TCRdb copy retains only in-frame clones and omits some. This table has about 8,200 clones, over 75% appearing once. Sequenced sample: ileal tissue. The source of these receptors is an adult with Crohn's disease.

The chain recombines TRBV10-1 with TRBJ1-2, with 7 bases identical to TRBD1. J was trimmed by 5 bases and V by 5 bases; bases with no gene match: 14. The length of the CDR3 is 16 residues. The germline V gene encodes CDR1 WNHNN and CDR2 SYGVQD (reference sequence). CDR3: CASSTGTADSFYGYTF. In nucleotides, the CDR3 is TGCGCCAGCAGTACCGGGACAGCCGACAGCTTTTATGGCTACACCTTC.

This clone was detected once. The J gene is TRBJ1-5, the V gene TRBV5-5; 11 bases agree with TRBD1. CDR1 is SGHKS, CDR2 YYEKEE, per germline (reference sequence). The J segment lost 4 bases and the V segment lost 2 bases, leaving 2 bases of the junction unmatched. CDR3 length equals 15 residues. CDR3 nucleotide sequence: TGTGCCAGCAGCTTAGGACAGGGGGCAAATCAGCCCCAGCATTTT. Its translation is CASSLGQGANQPQHF.

The chain is built from TRBV12-2 and TRBJ1-4; the table calls TRBD1, which could not be checked here. TRBV12-2 is recorded as a pseudogene. This CDR3 contains 17 residues. The DNA of the CDR3 is TGTGCAAGTCTCGGGCAGGGGGCATCTGCAACTAATGAAAAACTGTTTTTT. Amino acids: CASLGQGASATNEKLFF.

The table lists this clone with a few counts. The chain employs TRBV6-5 and TRBJ1-1; TRBD1 is a possible D gene (6 bases). Trimming removed 7 bases from V and 4 bases from J, with 10 bases in between. CDR1 is MNHEY and CDR2 is SVGAGI in the germline V gene. The CDR3 has 12 amino acids. In DNA form, the CDR3 reads TGTGCCAGCACCTCCAGGGGCACTGAAGCTTTCTTT. Translated, it gives CASTSRGTEAFF.

V usage is TRBV28 and J usage is TRBJ2-5; D is possibly TRBD2 (7 bases). The CDR3 covers 15 residues. The germline V gene has CDR1 MDHEN and CDR2 SYDVKM. The V end was cut by 3 bases, the J end by 5 bases, with 16 bases between. CDR3 DNA sequence: TGTGCCAGCAGTTTGAGGGGGGGCGATTCGGAGACCCAGTACTTC. It codes for CASSLRGGDSETQYF. The variable domain in full, with the rest retrieved from reference TRBV28 and TRBJ2-5, is DVKVTQSSRYLVKRTGEKVFLECVQDMDHENMFWYRQDPGLGLRLIYFSYDVKMKEKGDIPEGYSVSREKKERFSLILESASTNQTSMYLCASSLRGGDSETQYFGPGTRLLVL.

The CDR3 spells CASSFDSRTGKRDEQFF. For the CDR3, the DNA is TGCGCCAGCAGCTTCGACTCTAGGACAGGGAAAAGGGATGAGCAGTTCTTC. The chain joins TRBV5-1 to TRBJ2-1, with 8 bases lining up with TRBD1. Germline-derived CDR1 and CDR2 are SGHRS and YFSETQ. The CDR3 spans 17 residues. V shed 2 bases and J 8 bases; nucleotides not matched to a gene: 15.

This chain links TRBV30 with TRBJ1-4; 8 bases match TRBD1. Germline V CDR1 and CDR2: GTSNPN, SVGIG (reference sequence). The CDR3 contains 14 residues. Trimming cost V 4 bases and J 0 bases; bases outside gene matches: 1. CDR3 region: CAWMTGATNEKLFF. CDR3 nucleotide sequence: TGTGCCTGGATGACAGGGGCAACTAATGAAAAACTGTTTTTT.

The DNA of the CDR3 is TGTGCCAGCAGCTTAGGGCTAGCGGGGGGGCAAGAGACCCAGTACTTC. Amino acid sequence: CASSLGLAGGQETQYF. The chain couples TRBV7-2 to TRBJ2-5; 12 bases agree with TRBD2. From germline, CDR1 is SGHTA and CDR2 FQGNSA. The length of the CDR3 is 16 residues. Germline trimming cut 1 base from V and 2 bases from J; bases unmatched to any gene: 2.

This clone was recorded only once. This chain links TRBV18 with TRBJ1-1, with unresolved D. The CDR3 extends over 14 amino acids. The V end was cut by 1 base, the J end by 3 bases, with 9 bases between. Germline V lookup: CDR1 KGHSH, CDR2 LQKENI. In DNA, the CDR3 is TGTGCCAGCTCACCACTCCCGGGAGACACTGAAGCTTTCTTT. The encoded protein is CASSPLPGDTEAFF. Using reference TRBV18 and TRBJ1-1 for the parts outside the CDR3, the full variable domain is NAGVMQNPRHLVRRRGQEARLRCSPMKGHSHVYWYRQLPEEGLKFMVYLQKENIIDESGMPKERFSAEFPKEGPSILRIQQVVRGDSAAYFCASSPLPGDTEAFFGQGTRLTVV.

This clone appeared once. The chain joins TRBV28 to TRBJ2-2; the D is unclear. Germline CDR1 MDHEN, CDR2 SYDVKM. The CDR3 is made up of 16 amino acids. Trimming took off 8 bases at V and 1 base at J, with 17 bases between the two ends. The CDR3 sequence is CASRAEVIQNTGELFF. In nucleotides, the CDR3 is TGTGCCAGCCGAGCTGAGGTAATTCAGAACACCGGGGAGCTGTTTTTT.

The chain has TRBV5-1 and TRBJ1-4; 9 nucleotides line up with TRBD1. After removal of 3 bases from V and 6 bases from J, the junction contained 9 bases not matched to a gene. CDR1 is SGHRS and CDR2 is YFSETQ in the germline V gene. CDR3 length: 16 residues. The CDR3 is CASSSTGGLIDEKLFF. CDR3 DNA sequence: TGCGCCAGCAGCTCGACAGGGGGTTTAATCGATGAAAAACTGTTTTTT. Full variable domain (outside the CDR3, taken from reference TRBV5-1 and TRBJ1-4): KAGVTQTPRYLIKTRGQQVTLSCSPISGHRSVSWYQQTPGQGLQFLFEYFSETQRNKGNFPGRFSGRQFSNSRSEMNVSTLELGDSALYLCASSSTGGLIDEKLFFGSGTQLSVL.

The V call is TRBV6-1, the J call TRBJ1-6; possibly TRBD1 for D (5 bases). There are 16 residues in the CDR3. Deletions cut 0 bases from V and 9 bases from J, with 15 bases between. Germline assignment: CDR1 MNHNS and CDR2 SASEGT. In DNA, the CDR3 is TGTGCCAGCAGTGAAGCTGGGGGGGGAGGGATTTCACCCCTCCACTTT. This gives the protein CASSEAGGGGISPLHF.

V is TRBV7-9 and J is TRBJ1-4; 8 nucleotides agree with TRBD1. With 5 bases clipped from V and 5 bases from J, the junction kept 4 bases outside the gene matches. Germline V gene data show CDR1 as SEHNR and CDR2 as FQNEAQ (reference sequence). The CDR3 runs to 14 residues. CDR3 amino acids: CASSRTGSNEKLFF. Written as DNA, the CDR3 is TGTGCCAGCAGCCGGACAGGGTCAAATGAAAAACTGTTTTTT.

The chain recombines TRBV7-9 with TRBJ2-5; 11 nucleotides match TRBD1. This CDR3 is 16 amino acids long. Germline CDR1 SEHNR, CDR2 FQNEAQ (reference sequence). With V trimmed by 1 base and J by 5 bases, 6 bases remained unmatched. The CDR3: CASSLGDRGAQETQYF. The CDR3 DNA follows: TGTGCCAGCAGCTTAGGGGACAGGGGGGCCCAGGAGACCCAGTACTTC.

V and J are TRBV28 and TRBJ1-2, with TRBD1 identical over 8 bases. V lost 6 bases, J lost 2 bases, and 8 bases stayed unmatched. Germline values: CDR1 MDHEN, CDR2 SYDVKM. The CDR3 sequence is 15 residues long. CDR3 sequence: CASREQGVSNYGYTF. In nucleotides, the CDR3 is TGTGCCAGCAGAGAACAGGGGGTTTCGAACTATGGCTACACCTTC.

The chain employs TRBV4-1 and TRBJ2-7; weak D call: TRBD1 (5 bases). V lost 1 base to trimming and J lost 3 bases, with 10 bases between them. CDR1 and CDR2 (germline): MGHRA, YSYEKL. This CDR3 contains 14 residues. CDR3 protein: CASSQVIGVYEQYF. CDR3 coding DNA: TGCGCCAGCAGCCAAGTTATAGGGGTCTACGAGCAGTACTTC.

The chain employs TRBV11-3 and TRBJ2-1; 9 nucleotides match TRBD1. The CDR3 extends over 15 amino acids. V shed 4 bases, J shed 6 bases, and the junction held 7 bases outside the gene matches. Germline V gene data show CDR1 as SGHNT and CDR2 as YENEEA. The CDR3 region has the DNA TGTGCCAGCAGCTCTGACAGGGGGAACCCCAATGAGCAGTTCTTC. It specifies CASSSDRGNPNEQFF.

This clone was seen a handful of times. The chain couples TRBV6-4 to TRBJ1-1, with TRBD1 matching over 7 bases. The CDR3 is made up of 14 amino acids. The J segment lost 1 base and the V segment lost 9 bases, leaving 8 bases of the junction unmatched. CDR1 and CDR2 from the germline V gene are MRHNA and SNTAGT. CDR3 loop: CASRVRTGNTEAFF. CDR3 in DNA: TGTGCCAGTCGCGTCAGGACAGGGAACACTGAAGCTTTCTTT.

The J gene is TRBJ1-2, the V gene TRBV7-2; 7 nucleotides agree with TRBD1. Germline V gives CDR1 SGHTA, CDR2 FQGNSA. V gave up 0 bases and J gave up 3 bases; unmatched junction bases: 4. The CDR3 is 15 residues long. As DNA, the CDR3 is TGTGCCAGCAGCTTAGCCTGGACAGGCGACTATGGCTACACCTTC. Translating gives CASSLAWTGDYGYTF.

Turning to this clone: The same CDR3 can be traced to other DNA sequences in this sample. This chain connects TRBV7-9 to TRBJ2-1, with a tentative D call TRBD2 (6 bases). Trimming removed 3 bases at V and 8 bases at J, with 11 bases between. The CDR3 has 13 amino acids. The germline V gene has CDR1 SEHNR and CDR2 FQNEAQ (reference sequence). The CDR3 bases are TGTGCCAGCAGCTTGGCGGGGTCGGATGAGCAGTTCTTC. Amino acid sequence: CASSLAGSDEQFF.

The chain uses TRBV6-1 and TRBJ1-5; D possibly corresponds to TRBD1 (5 bases). V lost 5 bases and J 3 bases, leaving 14 bases between the germline ends. This CDR3 has 15 amino acids. Germline V gene lookup returns CDR1 MNHNS and CDR2 SASEGT. CDR3 in amino acids: CASSRSDSYNQPQHF. In nucleotides, the CDR3 is TGTGCCAGCAGTAGATCCGACAGCTACAATCAGCCCCAGCATTTT.

This sequence joins TRBV11-2 and TRBJ2-3; 14 nucleotides agree with TRBD2. Germline V lookup: CDR1 SGHAT, CDR2 FQNNGV. J lost 1 base, V lost 1 base, and 4 bases had no gene match. This CDR3 has 18 residues. The DNA for the CDR3 is TGTGCCAGCAGCTTAGGACTAGCGGGGGGGCCGGGCACAGATACGCAGTATTTT. It is translated as CASSLGLAGGPGTDTQYF.